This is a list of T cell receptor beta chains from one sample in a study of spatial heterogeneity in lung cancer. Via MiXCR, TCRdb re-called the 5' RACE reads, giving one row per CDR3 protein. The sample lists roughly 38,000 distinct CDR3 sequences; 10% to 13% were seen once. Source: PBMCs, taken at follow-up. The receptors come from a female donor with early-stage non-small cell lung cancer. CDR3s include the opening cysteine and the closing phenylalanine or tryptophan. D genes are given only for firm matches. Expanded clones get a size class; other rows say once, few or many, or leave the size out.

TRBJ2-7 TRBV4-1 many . TGCGCCAGCAGCCTCGACCCAACAGGGTCCTACGAGCAGTACTTC CASSLDPTGSYEQYF
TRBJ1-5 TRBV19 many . TGTGCCAGTAAGGTACCGGGCGATCAGCCCCAGCATTTT CASKVPGDQPQHF
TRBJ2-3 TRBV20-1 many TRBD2 TGCAGTGCTGGTGCGCGGGAGCGAGGCACAGATACGCAGTATTTT CSAGARERGTDTQYF
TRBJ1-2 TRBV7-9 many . TGTGCCAGCAGCTTAGGGGCGTCCCAGTTCTATGGCTACACCTTC CASSLGASQFYGYTF
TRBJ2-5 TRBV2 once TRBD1 TGTGCCAGCAGAGGGACAGGGCAAGAGACCCAGTACTTC CASRGTGQETQYF
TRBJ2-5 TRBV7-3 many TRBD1 TGTGCCAGCAGCTTCGGGACAGGTGAAGAGACCCAGTACTTC CASSFGTGEETQYF
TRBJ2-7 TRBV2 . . TGTGCCAGCAGTCTGGAGGTGGACGAGCAGTACTTC CASSLEVDEQYF
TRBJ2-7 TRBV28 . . TGTGCCAGCAGTTTATTTCCGGCAGGGCCGGCCTACGAGCAGTACTTC CASSLFPAGPAYEQYF
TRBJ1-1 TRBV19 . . TGTGCCAGTGGGAGGGAACGAGCTTTCTTT CASGRERAFF
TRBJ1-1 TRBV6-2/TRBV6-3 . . TGTGCCAGTTTCGGAGGCGGGAACACTGAAGCTTTCTTT CASFGGGNTEAFF
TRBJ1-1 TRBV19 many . TGTGCCACCTTCGACCGGGGGACCCCTGAAGCTTTCTTT CATFDRGTPEAFF
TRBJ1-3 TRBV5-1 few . TGCGCCAGCAGCCTCAGGACTGACTCTGGAAACACCATATATTTT CASSLRTDSGNTIYF
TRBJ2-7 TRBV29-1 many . TGCAGCGCTCGGGACACCTACGAGCAGTACTTC CSARDTYEQYF
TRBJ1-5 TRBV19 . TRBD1 TGTGCCAGTAGTATCCCCGGGACAGGGGGAAATCCCCAGCATTTT CASSIPGTGGNPQHF
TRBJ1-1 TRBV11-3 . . TGTGCCAGCAGCTTTAGTGGGGTGAACACTGAAGCTTTCTTT CASSFSGVNTEAFF
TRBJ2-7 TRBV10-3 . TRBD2 TGTGCCATCAGTGGGGGGGAGTGGACTAGCGGTTCCTACGAGCAGTACTTC CAISGGEWTSGSYEQYF
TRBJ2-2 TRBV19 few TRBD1 TGTGCCACCGTCGGGGACAGGGGATGGGGGCCGAACACCGGGGAGCTGTTTTTT CATVGDRGWGPNTGELFF
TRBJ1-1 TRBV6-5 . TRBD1 TGTGCCAGCAGTCTAGACAGGGCGGGTGAAGCTTTCTTT CASSLDRAGEAFF
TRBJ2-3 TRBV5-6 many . TGTGCCAGCAGCTTTAGTACTAGCCCGAGCACAGATACGCAGTATTTT CASSFSTSPSTDTQYF
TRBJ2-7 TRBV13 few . TGTGCCAGCAGCCCCGAGGCCTCGGGGGAACAGTACTTC CASSPEASGEQYF
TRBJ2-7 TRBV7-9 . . TGTGCCAGCAGCTTAGCGAAGGCCCTCTACGACGAGCAGTACTTT CASSLAKALYDEQYF
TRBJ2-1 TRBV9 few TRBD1 TGTGCCAGCAGCAAGAAAACAGGGGAAAGGTGGCACAATGAGCAGTTCTTC CASSKKTGERWHNEQFF
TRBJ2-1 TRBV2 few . TGTGCCAGCTTACTGGGCGGGTCCCCCCCTGAGCAGTTCTTC CASLLGGSPPEQFF
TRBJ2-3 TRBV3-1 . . TGTGCCAGCAGCCCGGCGGACTGGAGCACAGATACGCAGTATTTT CASSPADWSTDTQYF
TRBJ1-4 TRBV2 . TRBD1 TGTGCCAGCAGCCTTGACAGGGGCCCTGGTGAAAAACTGTTTTTT CASSLDRGPGEKLFF
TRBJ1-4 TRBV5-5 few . TGTGCCAGCAGCCAAGGACTACGTGAAAAACTGTTTTTT CASSQGLREKLFF
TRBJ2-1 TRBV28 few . TGTGCCAGCAGTTTGGTGGGAGCCAATGAGCAGTTCTTC CASSLVGANEQFF
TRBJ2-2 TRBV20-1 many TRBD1 TGCAGTGCTAGGGACAGGGTGAACACCGGGGAGCTGTTTTTT CSARDRVNTGELFF
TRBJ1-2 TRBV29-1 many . TGCAGCGTTGAAAAGCGCCTCGGGACAACCAATGGCTACACCTTC CSVEKRLGTTNGYTF
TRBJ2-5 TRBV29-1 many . TGCAGCGTCCTCCGACAGGCACAAGAGACCCAGTACTTC CSVLRQAQETQYF
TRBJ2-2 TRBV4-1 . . TGCGCCAGCAGCCAAGCAGCAGGGTGGTTTGGAACCGGGGAGCTGTTTTTT CASSQAAGWFGTGELFF
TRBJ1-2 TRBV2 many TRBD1 TGTGCCAGCACGGACAGGGGGGACTATGGCTACACCTTC CASTDRGDYGYTF
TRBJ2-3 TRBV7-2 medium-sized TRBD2 TGTGCCAGCAGCTCTCTTTTTAAGACTAGCGTCACAGATACGCAGTATTTT CASSSLFKTSVTDTQYF
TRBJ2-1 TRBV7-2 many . TGTGCCAGCAGCCTAAGCGAAAATGAGCAGTTCTTC CASSLSENEQFF
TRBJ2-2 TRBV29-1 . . TGCAGCGTTGATTTACAGGCAAACACCGGGGAGCTGTCTTTT CSVDLQANTGELSF
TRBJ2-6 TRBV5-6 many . TGTGCCAGCAGCTTGGAGGCACTATGGACCACTCCAGGAGGGGCCAACGTCCTGACTTTC CASSLEALWTTPGGANVLTF
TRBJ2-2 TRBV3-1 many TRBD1 TGTGCCAGCAGCCTTGGGACAGGCGGCACCGGGGAGCTGTTTTTT CASSLGTGGTGELFF
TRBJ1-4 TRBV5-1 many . TGCGCCAGCACCGACTACAGGGTAGAGGGTAATGAAAAACTGTTTTTT CASTDYRVEGNEKLFF
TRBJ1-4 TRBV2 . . TGTGCCAGCATGGGAGGGGCGACTAATGAAAAACTGTTTTTT CASMGGATNEKLFF
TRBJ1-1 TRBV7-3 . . TGTGCCAGCAGTGAGCAGGGTGGTACTGAAGCTTTCTTT CASSEQGGTEAFF
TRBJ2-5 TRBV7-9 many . TGTGCCAGCAGCTTAGAGGGGACCCGCAGGGGAGAGACCCAGTACTTC CASSLEGTRRGETQYF
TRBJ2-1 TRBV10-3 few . TGTGCCATCAGGAGGGGTTCTGAGCAGTTCTTC CAIRRGSEQFF
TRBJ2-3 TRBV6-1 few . TGTGCCAGCAAGGTGGTCGGGGGCCCGCGGGATACGCAGTATTTT CASKVVGGPRDTQYF
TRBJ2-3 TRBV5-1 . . TGCGCCAGCAGCTTCGGGCACAGGGACACAGATACGCAGTATTTT CASSFGHRDTDTQYF
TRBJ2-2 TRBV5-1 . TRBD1 TGCGCCAGCAGCTTGATGGCAGGGGGCAACGTCGGGGAGCTGTTTTTT CASSLMAGGNVGELFF
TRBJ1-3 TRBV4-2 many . TGTGCCAGCAGCCCCTTTACCTCTGGAAACACCATATATTTT CASSPFTSGNTIYF